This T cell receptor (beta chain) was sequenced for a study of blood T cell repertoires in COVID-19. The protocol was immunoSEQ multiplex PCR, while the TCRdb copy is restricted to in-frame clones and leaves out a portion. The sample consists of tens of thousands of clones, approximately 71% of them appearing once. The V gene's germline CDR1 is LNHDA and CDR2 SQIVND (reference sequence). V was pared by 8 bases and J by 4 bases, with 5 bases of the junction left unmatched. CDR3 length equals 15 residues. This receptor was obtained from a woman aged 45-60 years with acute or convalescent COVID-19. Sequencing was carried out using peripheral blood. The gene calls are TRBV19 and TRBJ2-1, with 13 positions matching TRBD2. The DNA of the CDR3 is TGTGCCAGTCGACTAGCGGGGGGCATTTACAATGAGCAGTTCTTC. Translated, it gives CASRLAGGIYNEQFF.